The clone carrying this TCR beta chain was observed many times. These data come from a study of T cells in Graves' hyperthyroidism and ophthalmopathy. Germline CDR1 and CDR2: MGHRA and YSYEKL. Unmatched junction bases numbered 10, after V lost 1 base and J lost 2 bases. The CDR3 runs 18 residues. TCR beta CDR3 regions were amplified from RNA transcripts. Carried out on the TCR CDR3, a first-round RT-PCR used the HTBI primer set. TCRdb fed the multiplex PCR reads into MiXCR, producing one record per CDR3 protein. Of about 180,000 distinct CDR3 sequences in the sample, just under 9.5% were seen once. The sequencing input was blood. The chain is built from TRBV4-1 and TRBJ2-3; TRBD2 matches at 9 bases. The TCR was taken from a woman younger than 30 with Graves' hyperthyroidism that later progressed to Graves' ophthalmopathy. The CDR3 is CASSQALIAGVNTDTQYF. Written as DNA, the CDR3 is TGCGCCAGCAGCCAAGCCCTTATAGCGGGAGTAAACACAGATACGCAGTATTTT.